This T cell receptor (beta chain) stems from a study of response to subunit inactivated influenza vaccine. Overall study findings and caveats: Authors proposed each seasonal influenza vaccination draws in few new T cells.

The junction had 9 bases not matched to a gene; V was cut back by 4 bases and J by 2 bases. This CDR3 contains 16 residues. CDR1 is SEHNR, CDR2 FQNEAQ, per germline (reference sequence). TCRdb used MiXCR to reprocess the RT-PCR reads, holding one entry per CDR3 protein. The table lists about 180,000 distinct CDR3 sequences, about a tenth of them singletons. This clonotype has only a few counts. Antigen unknown. The chain recombines TRBV7-9 with TRBJ2-7; 9 bases match TRBD1. The sample consisted of non-naive T cells sorted from PBMCs, taken on the day of vaccination. The clonotype comes from a man aged 45-65 years who received an inactivated influenza vaccine. The CDR3, as DNA: TGTGCCAGCAGCTCTAATCCGGGACAGGGTCCCTACGAGCAGTACTTC. Protein product: CASSSNPGQGPYEQYF.